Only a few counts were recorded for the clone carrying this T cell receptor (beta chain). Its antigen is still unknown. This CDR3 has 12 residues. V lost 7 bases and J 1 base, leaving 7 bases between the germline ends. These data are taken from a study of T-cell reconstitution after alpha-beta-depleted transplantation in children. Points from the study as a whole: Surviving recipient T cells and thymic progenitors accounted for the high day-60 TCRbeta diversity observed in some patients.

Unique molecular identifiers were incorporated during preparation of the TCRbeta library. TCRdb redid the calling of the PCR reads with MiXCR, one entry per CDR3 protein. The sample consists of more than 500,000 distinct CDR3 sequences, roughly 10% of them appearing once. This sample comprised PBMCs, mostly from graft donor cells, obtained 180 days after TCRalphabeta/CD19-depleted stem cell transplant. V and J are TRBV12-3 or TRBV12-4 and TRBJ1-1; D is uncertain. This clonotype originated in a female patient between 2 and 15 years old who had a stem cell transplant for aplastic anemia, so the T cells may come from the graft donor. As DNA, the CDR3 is TGTGCCAGCACCCTGGGGAACACTGAAGCTTTCTTT. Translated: CASTLGNTEAFF.